This record concerns one T cell receptor beta chain sequence. Its specificity is not known. Cultured CD4+ T cell DNA underwent sequencing with the Oncomine TCR Beta short-read assay. MiXCR was run by TCRdb on the PCR reads, yielding one entry per CDR3 protein. The data show some 14,000 distinct CDR3 sequences, roughly two fifths seen once. The sample belongs to a study of vaccination and CD4 T cells after COVID-19. The CDR3 contains 11 residues. V lost 8 bases and J lost 8, with 9 bases in between. The treatment was: roughly ten-day PBMC culture with coronavirus spike peptide pools or control peptides (ViraFEST assay).

This TCR was sampled from a human donor who had recovered from COVID-19. The J gene is TRBJ2-2, the V gene TRBV12-3 or TRBV12-4, with D perhaps being TRBD1 or TRBD2 (5 bases each). The specimen was CD4+ T cells from blood, cultured in vitro. The CDR3 region is CASGDPGELFF. The DNA for the CDR3 is TGTGCCAGCGGGGACCCGGGGGAGCTGTTTTTT.